The source of this T cell receptor beta chain is a study of cytomegalovirus exposure and HLA in healthy donors. The CDR3 is 15 amino acids. V was trimmed by 5 bases and J by 4 bases, leaving 17 bases between them. Germline V lookup: CDR1 SEHNR, CDR2 FQNEAQ (reference sequence). This clone was detected only a few times. Primers for the PCR totalled 60 Vbeta and 13 Jbeta. The repertoire was sequenced with immunoSEQ multiplex PCR; TCRdb's copy has only in-frame clones and lacks some. The sample contains 110,000 to 150,000 clones, just under 80% of which appear only once. The TCR was taken from a man aged 25 to 45 in good health and CMV-seronegative. The specimen sequenced was PBMCs. The rearrangement links TRBV7-9 to TRBJ1-1; no definite D call. CDR3 protein: CASSAREWTSTEAFF. The DNA of the CDR3 is TGTGCCAGCAGCGCGCGGGAGTGGACGAGCACTGAAGCTTTCTTT.